Below, 9 T cell receptor beta chains from the same sample are listed, as sequenced in a study of beta chain features in type 1 diabetes. TCRB transcripts that were expressed got sequenced, as all of the isolated RNA had been reverse transcribed. The method was immunoSEQ multiplex PCR; TCRdb's version includes in-frame clones alone and lacks a portion of them. The sample shows some 900,000 clones, about 17% of them seen only once. The sequencing sample was made of naive CD4+ T cells from blood. The receptor set was obtained from a woman aged 18 to 35 in good health.

The chain joins TRBV4-2 to TRBJ2-7; D is perhaps TRBD2 (6 bases). CDR3 length equals 16 residues. V was trimmed by 0 bases and J by 4 bases, leaving 16 bases between them. Germline V lookup: CDR1 LGHNA, CDR2 YNFKEQ. The CDR3 coding sequence is TGTGCCAGCAGCCAAGAGCGCCGGGAGACCCGGTACGAGCAGTACTTC. As protein: CASSQERRETRYEQYF.

This clone was counted only a few times. This rearrangement joins TRBV10-3 to TRBJ2-7, with 8 bases matching TRBD1. The CDR3 is 12 residues long. V dropped 10 bases and J dropped 2; count of bases not matched to a gene: 4. The germline gives CDR1 ENHRY, CDR2 SYGVKD. As DNA, the CDR3 is TGTGCCACAAACAGGGGGGCCTACGAGCAGTACTTC. Its protein is CATNRGAYEQYF.

The chain carries TRBV2 and TRBJ2-5; 7 bases agree with TRBD2. CDR3 length equals 14 residues. Germline V lookup: CDR1 SNHLY, CDR2 FYNNEI. The junction had 10 bases not matched to a gene; V was cut back by 8 bases and J by 4 bases. The CDR3 DNA is TGTGCCAGCTTGGGGTTCGGGAGGCGAGAGACCCAGTACTTC. It translates to CASLGFGRRETQYF.

The chain couples TRBV14 to TRBJ2-1; TRBD1 aligns across 11 bases. CDR1 and CDR2 from the germline V gene are SGHDN and FVKESK. Germline trimming cut 2 bases from V and 6 bases from J; bases unmatched to any gene: 9. The CDR3 sequence is 17 residues long. CDR3 sequence: CASSQFKGTGGVNEQFF. Here the CDR3 DNA reads TGTGCCAGCAGCCAATTTAAAGGGACAGGGGGGGTCAATGAGCAGTTCTTC. The variable domain in full, completed from reference TRBV14 and TRBJ2-1, reads EAGVTQFPSHSVIEKGQTVTLRCDPISGHDNLYWYRRVMGKEIKFLLHFVKESKQDESGMPNNRFLAERTGGTYSTLKVQPAELEDSGVYFCASSQFKGTGGVNEQFFGPGTRLTVL.

The rearrangement joins TRBV4-2 to TRBJ2-4; D may be TRBD2 (5 bases). The CDR3 sequence is 20 residues long. Germline V gene sequence: CDR1 LGHNA, CDR2 YNFKEQ. The V end was cut by 3 bases, the J end by 2 bases, with 26 bases between. The CDR3 here is CASSQGVVVGVRRTKNIQYF. CDR3 in DNA: TGTGCCAGCAGCCAGGGTGTTGTGGTGGGAGTACGACGAACCAAAAACATTCAGTACTTC.

The chain links TRBV5-6 to TRBJ2-2, with TRBD1 matching over 8 bases. The germline gives CDR1 SGHDT, CDR2 YYEEEE. J lost 3 bases, V lost 4 bases, and 5 bases had no gene match. This CDR3 comprises 15 residues. The CDR3 loop is CASSGRQGYTGELFF. CDR3 in DNA: TGTGCCAGCAGCGGCAGACAGGGGTACACCGGGGAGCTGTTTTTT.

This chain links TRBV7-2 with TRBJ2-5, with 9 bases lining up with TRBD2. CDR3 length equals 15 residues. Per the germline V gene, CDR1 is SGHTA and CDR2 is FQGNSA. The ends lost 0 bases at V and 4 bases at J; junction bases unmatched: 3. In nucleotides, the CDR3 is TGTGCCAGCAGCTTAGCGTTGCGGGAGGGAGAGACCCAGTACTTC. Its protein product is CASSLALREGETQYF.

V and J are TRBV28 and TRBJ2-1; the D is unclear. The CDR3 runs to 11 residues. Germline V gene lookup returns CDR1 MDHEN and CDR2 SYDVKM. V was pared by 3 bases and J by 8 bases, with 5 bases between. CDR3 loop: CASSFGYEQFF. The CDR3 region has the DNA TGTGCCAGCAGTTTCGGATATGAGCAGTTCTTC.

This clone was counted only a few times. J is TRBJ1-1 and V is TRBV18; a possible D gene is TRBD1 (5 bases). The CDR3 extends over 12 amino acids. Germline CDR1 reads KGHSH; CDR2 reads LQKENI. Trimming shortened V by 8 bases and J by 1 base, and 8 bases separated the two germline ends. The CDR3 loop is CASRGGNTEAFF. The DNA for the CDR3 is TGTGCCAGCCGGGGGGGGAACACTGAAGCTTTCTTT.